This T cell receptor (beta chain) was documented in a study of early T cells in non-severe SARS-CoV-2 infection. Overall study context: Sequencing of bulk RNA from unsorted whole blood was done, without chain pairing. Study-wide results and limits: VDJdb matching skewed toward anti-spike CD8 responses, missing private and CD4 specificities.

Comments on this clonotype: Its antigen is not identified.

In the library, individual cDNA molecules carried attached unique molecular identifiers. Via MiXCR, TCRdb re-called the 5' RACE reads, giving one row per CDR3 protein. The data show roughly 43,000 distinct CDR3 sequences, approximately 22% seen once. Germline V gene data show CDR1 as ENHRY and CDR2 as SYGVKD. This CDR3 region has 15 residues. V shed 2 bases and J shed 8 bases, with 15 bases lying between them. The J gene is TRBJ1-4, the V gene TRBV10-3; tentative D call: TRBD1 (6 bases). The source of this sequence is an adult who was a healthcare worker with PCR-confirmed SARS-CoV-2 infection or an uninfected control (not recorded which). The source material was whole blood, sampled at baseline. The CDR3 sequence: CAISEPDRGGEKLFF. The CDR3 nucleotides read TGTGCCATCAGTGAGCCGGACAGAGGAGGGGAAAAACTGTTTTTT.